These T cell receptor beta chains were read from a single sample in a study of response to subunit inactivated influenza vaccine. TCRdb itself ran the RT-PCR reads through MiXCR, one entry per CDR3 protein. The sample lists hundreds of thousands of distinct CDR3 sequences; 25% were seen once. The source was CD4+ T cells sorted from PBMCs, collected around 5 days after vaccination. The receptors come from a man aged 45-65 years who received an inactivated influenza vaccine. Both conserved end residues are part of each CDR3. D genes are given only for firm matches. Only some rows state a clone size, as once, few, many or a class for expanded clones.

>TRBJ2-5|NA|TRBD1|TRBV20-1
CSAAGDRDVETQYF
TGCAGTGCCGCTGGGGACAGGGATGTGGAGACCCAGTACTTC
>TRBJ2-1|many|NA|TRBV30
CASIRGTLGSYNEQFF
TGTGCCAGCATAAGGGGTACCCTGGGCTCCTACAATGAGCAGTTCTTC
>TRBJ2-1|NA|TRBD1|TRBV12-5
CASGFGGTGSFYNEQFF
TGTGCTAGTGGTTTTGGCGGGACAGGGAGTTTCTACAATGAGCAGTTCTTC
>TRBJ2-7|NA|TRBD2|TRBV20-1
CSASWSGRSYEQYF
TGCAGTGCTAGCTGGAGCGGGAGGTCCTACGAGCAGTACTTC
>TRBJ1-4|few|NA|TRBV12-3/TRBV12-4
CASSLAGQGGEKLFF
TGTGCCAGCAGTTTAGCGGGCCAGGGCGGGGAAAAACTGTTTTTT
>TRBJ2-7|NA|TRBD2|TRBV6-2/TRBV6-3
CASSYSPGLGKYEQYF
TGTGCCAGCAGTTACAGTCCCGGACTAGGGAAATACGAGCAGTACTTC
>TRBJ2-7|few|NA|TRBV5-1
CASSLTSFGSYEQYF
TGCGCCAGCAGCCTAACTAGCTTCGGCTCCTACGAGCAGTACTTC
>TRBJ2-7|NA|NA|TRBV20-1
CSAVPRVSYEQYF
TGCAGTGCCGTCCCCCGGGTCAGCTATGAGCAGTACTTC
>TRBJ2-2|NA|NA|TRBV20-1
CSARVGGSGTGELFF
TGCAGTGCTAGAGTAGGGGGGTCGGGCACCGGGGAGCTGTTTTTT
>TRBJ2-1|many|TRBD1|TRBV29-1
CSVDTTGDAYNEQFF
TGCAGCGTTGATACTACAGGGGATGCCTACAATGAGCAGTTCTTC
>TRBJ2-1|many|NA|TRBV10-3
CAISPQSGGDPYNEQFF
TGTGCCATCAGCCCCCAGTCCGGGGGTGACCCCTACAATGAGCAGTTCTTC
>TRBJ2-3|NA|NA|TRBV11-2
CASSFFRGTDTQYF
TGTGCCAGCAGCTTTTTCAGGGGCACAGATACGCAGTATTTT
>TRBJ2-7|NA|TRBD1|TRBV5-1
CASSEQGTELYEQYF
TGCGCCAGCAGCGAGCAGGGGACAGAACTTTACGAGCAGTACTTC
>TRBJ2-7|few|NA|TRBV4-1
CASSQSAIPAGEQYF
TGCGCCAGCAGCCAATCCGCCATTCCGGCGGGCGAGCAGTACTTC
>TRBJ2-1|NA|TRBD2|TRBV29-1
CSAQLAGRYNEQFF
TGCAGCGCCCAACTAGCGGGGCGCTACAATGAGCAGTTCTTC
>TRBJ2-7|NA|NA|TRBV4-1
CASSQDLKTGRAYEQYF
TGCGCCAGCAGCCAAGATCTTAAGACAGGGAGGGCGTACGAGCAGTACTTC
>TRBJ2-3|NA|NA|TRBV28
CASSSPDPRVGDTQYF
TGTGCCAGCAGTTCCCCCGACCCACGAGTAGGCGATACGCAGTATTTT
>TRBJ2-7|NA|NA|TRBV7-9
CASSSTPGRAYEQYF
TGTGCCAGCAGCTCAACTCCGGGACGGGCCTACGAGCAGTACTTC
>TRBJ1-6|few|NA|TRBV3-1
CASSQGGPLHF
TGTGCCAGCAGCCAAGGAGGGCCCCTCCACTTT
>TRBJ1-4|NA|NA|TRBV12-3/TRBV12-4
CASSLITTNEKLFF
TGTGCCAGCAGTTTAATAACAACTAATGAAAAACTGTTTTTT
>TRBJ2-1|few|NA|TRBV18
CASSPLQGGYNEQFF
TGTGCCAGCTCACCCCTTCAGGGGGGTTACAATGAGCAGTTCTTC
>TRBJ2-4|many|NA|TRBV28
CASSLQGAKNIQYF
TGTGCCAGCAGTTTACAGGGGGCCAAAAACATTCAGTACTTC
>TRBJ2-2|NA|NA|TRBV5-1
CASNQINTGELFF
TGCGCCAGCAACCAGATTAACACCGGGGAGCTGTTTTTT
>TRBJ2-7|many|NA|TRBV5-1
CASSSNPGPYEQYF
TGCGCCAGCAGCTCAAACCCCGGGCCTTACGAGCAGTACTTC
>TRBJ1-1|few|NA|TRBV12-3/TRBV12-4
CASTEQGRNTEAFF
TGTGCCAGCACCGAGCAGGGCCGGAACACTGAAGCTTTCTTT
>TRBJ2-5|many|NA|TRBV20-1
CSASRADQETQYF
TGCAGTGCTTCCCGGGCGGACCAAGAGACCCAGTACTTC
>TRBJ1-5|NA|TRBD1|TRBV7-9
CASSTTGQGNQPQHF
TGTGCCAGCAGCACGACGGGACAGGGCAATCAGCCCCAGCATTTT
>TRBJ2-1|NA|TRBD2|TRBV30
CAYTAGSSYNEQFF
TGTGCCTATACAGCGGGGAGCTCCTACAATGAGCAGTTCTTC
>TRBJ1-5|NA|NA|TRBV21-1
CAQSVGFFNQPQHF
TGTGCCCAGAGTGTTGGCTTCTTCAATCAGCCCCAGCATTTT
>TRBJ1-5|few|TRBD1|TRBV7-8
CASSLAGTVGQPQHF
TGTGCCAGCAGCTTAGCTGGGACAGTCGGTCAGCCCCAGCATTTT
>TRBJ2-3|NA|NA|TRBV5-1
CASSSQTGSGDTQYF
TGCGCCAGCAGCTCGCAGACCGGATCGGGGGATACGCAGTATTTT
>TRBJ2-5|NA|NA|TRBV7-2
CASSRQGGLQETQYF
TGTGCCAGCAGCCGCCAGGGCGGACTCCAAGAGACCCAGTACTTC
>TRBJ2-3|NA|TRBD2|TRBV7-9
CASSSSGRAADTQYF
TGTGCCAGCAGCTCGAGCGGGAGGGCCGCAGATACGCAGTATTTT
>TRBJ2-1|NA|NA|TRBV12-3/TRBV12-4
CASSSAGLYNEQFF
TGTGCCAGCAGTTCGGCAGGGCTTTACAATGAGCAGTTCTTC
>TRBJ1-5|few|TRBD1|TRBV18
CASSLMTGDSNQPQHF
TGTGCCAGCTCACTAATGACAGGGGATAGCAATCAGCCCCAGCATTTT
>TRBJ2-1|NA|NA|TRBV7-8
CASSAGGRMNEQFF
TGTGCCAGCAGCGCTGGGGGCAGAATGAATGAGCAGTTCTTC
>TRBJ2-2|few|NA|TRBV10-3
CAISEGRPTLRRGRTGELFF
TGTGCCATCAGTGAGGGGAGACCTACTTTACGGCGGGGTCGCACCGGGGAGCTGTTTTTT